This passage covers 27 T cell receptor beta chains from one sample sequenced in a study of shared clonotypes between healthy human individuals. Generated by immunoSEQ multiplex PCR, the TCRdb table keeps only in-frame clones and is missing some. The sample lists hundreds of thousands of clones, roughly 73% occurring once. Sequencing was carried out using memory CD4+ T cells sorted from blood. Regarding subset: CD45RA-negative fraction. Receptor source: a woman in her twenties or thirties in good health.

This chain connects TRBV4-1 to TRBJ2-2; 9 nucleotides agree with TRBD1. This CDR3 spans 14 amino acids. Germline V gene sequence: CDR1 MGHRA, CDR2 YSYEKL. V was pared by 2 bases and J by 6 bases, with 1 base of the junction left unmatched. This CDR3 is CASSQTGGPGELFF. In DNA form, the CDR3 reads TGCGCCAGCAGCCAAACAGGGGGCCCCGGGGAGCTGTTTTTT.

As regards this clone: Other DNA sequences in the same sample also yield this CDR3. This chain joins TRBV5-1 and TRBJ1-3; a possible D gene is TRBD1 (5 bases). This CDR3 is built from 14 residues. V shed 5 bases and J shed 2 bases, with 11 bases lying between them. Per the germline V gene, CDR1 is SGHRS and CDR2 is YFSETQ. CDR3 in DNA: TGCGCCAGCAGTCAAGGGACGGCTGGAAACACCATATATTTT. Its protein is CASSQGTAGNTIYF.

The chain employs TRBV2 and TRBJ2-5, with no clear D. Trimming stripped 4 bases from V and 4 bases from J, with 4 bases between. The CDR3 length is 11 residues. Looked up from germline, CDR1 is SNHLY and CDR2 is FYNNEI. For the CDR3, the DNA is TGTGCCAGCAGTGGACCAGAGACCCAGTACTTC. Translating it yields CASSGPETQYF.

V and J are TRBV10-3 and TRBJ2-1; TRBD2 aligns across 8 bases. V lost 1 base and J lost 6; bases outside the gene matches: 8. CDR1 is ENHRY, CDR2 SYGVKD, per germline. The CDR3 consists of 16 residues. The CDR3 reads CAISELKGTRSNEQFF. The CDR3 nucleotides read TGTGCCATCAGTGAGTTGAAAGGGACTAGAAGCAATGAGCAGTTCTTC.

This clone appeared once. V usage is TRBV5-1 and J usage is TRBJ2-4, with TRBD1 matching 7 bases. There are 12 residues in the CDR3. With V trimmed by 9 bases and J by 6 bases, 6 bases remained unmatched. Per germline, CDR1 SGHRS and CDR2 YFSETQ. The DNA for the CDR3 is TGCGCCAACCGGACAGGCCCAAACATTCAGTACTTC. Protein product: CANRTGPNIQYF.

This clone was detected only a few times. The chain combines TRBV5-1 with TRBJ1-2, with D possibly matching TRBD1 (5 bases). Germline V CDR1 and CDR2: SGHRS, YFSETQ. V lost 3 bases, J lost 1 base, and 13 bases lay in between. The CDR3 is made up of 15 amino acids. The CDR3: CASSSQGGDNYGYTF. Written as DNA, the CDR3 is TGCGCCAGCAGCTCCCAGGGAGGGGATAACTATGGCTACACCTTC. Combining the CDR3 with reference TRBV5-1 and TRBJ1-2 gives the whole variable domain KAGVTQTPRYLIKTRGQQVTLSCSPISGHRSVSWYQQTPGQGLQFLFEYFSETQRNKGNFPGRFSGRQFSNSRSEMNVSTLELGDSALYLCASSSQGGDNYGYTFGSGTRLTVV.

This clone has a handful of counts. The chain has TRBV5-8 and TRBJ1-1; D is uncertain. There are 15 residues in the CDR3. Germline-derived CDR1 and CDR2 are SGHTS and YDEGEE. V lost 4 bases and J lost 0, with 13 bases in between. The CDR3 region has the DNA TGTGCCAGCAGCCTGTGGACGGGCATGAACACTGAAGCTTTCTTT. Translation: CASSLWTGMNTEAFF.

The CDR3 DNA follows: TGTGCCAGCAGTTTGGGCCCGTTTTACGAGCAGTACTTC. Translated, it gives CASSLGPFYEQYF. The chain couples TRBV27 to TRBJ2-7; D is undetermined. The CDR3 runs 13 residues. From germline, CDR1 is MNHEY and CDR2 SMNVEV (reference sequence). Trimming left V 3 bases short and J 4 bases short, with 10 bases between.

The V and J genes are TRBV4-1 and TRBJ2-2, with 9 bases lining up with TRBD1. Germline V gene lookup returns CDR1 MGHRA and CDR2 YSYEKL. V lost 2 bases and J lost 5; bases outside the gene matches: 6. The CDR3 has 16 residues. CDR3 sequence: CASSQWTGAFTGELFF. In DNA, the CDR3 is TGCGCCAGCAGCCAATGGACAGGGGCGTTTACCGGGGAGCTGTTTTTT.

CDR3: CASRMTRGSGEQFF. As DNA, the CDR3 is TGTGCCAGCAGAATGACTAGGGGATCGGGTGAGCAGTTCTTC. This sequence joins TRBV27 and TRBJ2-1, with D perhaps matching TRBD2 (6 bases). V dropped 6 bases and J dropped 9 bases, with 18 bases sitting between them. CDR1 is MNHEY and CDR2 is SMNVEV in the germline V gene (reference sequence). This CDR3 region has 14 residues.

This chain links TRBV7-3 with TRBJ2-3; D possibly corresponds to TRBD1 (6 bases). This CDR3 has 12 residues. CDR1 and CDR2 from the germline V gene are SGHTA and FQGTGA. Trimming stripped 5 bases from V and 6 bases from J, with 9 bases between. The CDR3 bases are TGTGCCAGCAGCCCGAGGGGGGATACGCAGTATTTT. Protein: CASSPRGDTQYF. The whole variable domain, filled in from reference TRBV7-3 and TRBJ2-3, reads GAGVSQTPSNKVTEKGKYVELRCDPISGHTALYWYRQSLGQGPEFLIYFQGTGAADDSGLPNDRFFAVRPEGSVSTLKIQRTERGDSAVYLCASSPRGDTQYFGPGTRLTVL.

The chain has TRBV5-6 and TRBJ2-1; D may be TRBD2 (5 bases). CDR1 and CDR2 from the germline V gene are SGHDT and YYEEEE. The CDR3 runs 14 residues. Trimming pared 4 bases from V and 7 bases from J, leaving 15 bases between. The CDR3 loop is CASSSTRGANEQFF. As DNA, the CDR3 is TGTGCCAGCAGCAGTACTCGGGGAGCAAATGAGCAGTTCTTC.

CDR3 in DNA: TGCGCCAGCAGTGTGGCACCGAACACTGAAGCTTTCTTT. Amino acid sequence: CASSVAPNTEAFF. The chain couples TRBV10-2 to TRBJ1-1, with D hard to call. Trimming pared 4 bases from V and 1 base from J, leaving 7 bases between. Germline V gives CDR1 WSHSY, CDR2 SAAADI. The CDR3 runs 13 residues.

J is TRBJ2-7 and V is TRBV6-1; D possibly corresponds to TRBD2 (6 bases). V dropped 2 bases and J dropped 3 bases, with 14 bases sitting between them. The germline gives CDR1 MNHNS, CDR2 SASEGT. There are 15 residues in the CDR3. In DNA, the CDR3 is TGTGCCAGCAGTGAACGGGGGACTCACCGCTACGAGCAGTACTTC. Amino acid sequence: CASSERGTHRYEQYF.

V usage is TRBV21-1 and J usage is TRBJ2-7; the D segment call TRBD1 is taken from the table without a DNA check. TRBV21-1 is designated a pseudogene. This CDR3 is built from 15 residues. The CDR3 sequence: CASSKLRDRGYEQYF. The CDR3 DNA sequence: TGTGCCAGCAGCAAATTGCGAGACAGGGGCTACGAGCAGTACTTC.

This clone was seen a single time. The gene calls are TRBV7-2 and TRBJ1-4; possibly TRBD1 for D (5 bases). The V end was cut by 5 bases, the J end by 5 bases, with 12 bases between. The CDR3 is 14 residues long. Germline CDR1 is SGHTA and CDR2 is FQGNSA. CDR3: CASSDTRENEKLFF. The CDR3 DNA reads TGTGCCAGCAGCGACACCAGGGAAAATGAAAAACTGTTTTTT.

The chain recombines TRBV5-1 with TRBJ2-2, with D perhaps assigned TRBD1 or TRBD2 (5 bases each). Between the trimmed V and J ends, which lost 5 bases and 9 bases, there was a span of 20 bases. The CDR3 runs 15 residues. The germline gives CDR1 SGHRS, CDR2 YFSETQ. The CDR3 region is CASSSSGTTLRELFF. The CDR3, as DNA: TGCGCCAGCAGTTCCTCCGGGACCACCCTACGGGAGCTGTTTTTT.

The genes are TRBV5-6 and TRBJ1-1, with D perhaps matching TRBD1 (5 bases). V shed 4 bases and J shed 0 bases, with 19 bases lying between them. This CDR3 is 17 amino acids long. Germline lookup yields CDR1 SGHDT and CDR2 YYEEEE. This chain's CDR3 is CASSHYRQPQLNTEAFF. The CDR3 coding sequence is TGTGCCAGCAGCCATTATCGACAGCCTCAGCTGAACACTGAAGCTTTCTTT.

The J gene is TRBJ2-5, the V gene TRBV4-2, with D unclear. Germline values: CDR1 LGHNA, CDR2 YNFKEQ. The V and J ends lost 0 bases and 1 base respectively, with 9 bases between them. This CDR3 has 15 residues. CDR3 sequence reads: CASSQDPASQETQYF. The CDR3 bases are TGTGCCAGCAGCCAAGATCCCGCCAGCCAAGAGACCCAGTACTTC.

The chain carries TRBV5-1 and TRBJ2-7; TRBD2 is a possible D gene (5 bases). V lost 10 bases, J lost 0 bases, and 8 bases lay in between. Per the germline V gene, CDR1 is SGHRS and CDR2 is YFSETQ. This CDR3 spans 11 amino acids. Written as DNA, the CDR3 is TGCGCCGAGGGCAGCTCCTACGAGCAGTACTTC. Protein product: CAEGSSYEQYF.

The V gene is TRBV5-1, the J gene TRBJ2-4; 9 nucleotides align to TRBD2. Germline V gene data show CDR1 as SGHRS and CDR2 as YFSETQ. The V segment lost 4 bases and the J segment 2 bases; nucleotides outside the gene matches: 10. The CDR3 is 17 amino acids. CDR3 sequence: CASSASSGTVSKNIQYF. CDR3 sequence (DNA): TGCGCCAGCAGCGCGTCTAGCGGGACCGTATCCAAAAACATTCAGTACTTC.

This clone has a count of ten or more. Written as DNA, the CDR3 is TGTGCCAGCAGCTTAGCACTAGGGGGGATCTACAATGAGCAGTTCTTC. Protein: CASSLALGGIYNEQFF. V gene TRBV11-1 combines with J gene TRBJ2-1; D may be TRBD1 or TRBD2 (6 bases each). The CDR3 runs to 16 residues. Germline CDR1 and CDR2: SGHAT and FQDESV (reference sequence). V gave up 0 bases and J gave up 3 bases, with 12 bases separating them.

This sequence joins TRBV25-1 and TRBJ2-7, with TRBD1 as a possible D gene (6 bases). Germline V gives CDR1 MGHDK, CDR2 SYGVNS. The CDR3 runs 14 residues. The V end lost 3 bases, the J end lost 2 bases, and 11 bases lay between the germline ends. The CDR3 sequence is CASSDAQGTYEQYF. CDR3 in DNA: TGTGCCAGCAGTGATGCACAGGGAACCTACGAGCAGTACTTC.

The chain employs TRBV11-1 and TRBJ1-1; D is unresolved. The germline gives CDR1 SGHAT, CDR2 FQDESV (reference sequence). Deletions cut 3 bases from V and 4 bases from J, with 12 bases between. The CDR3 spans 14 residues. The CDR3 bases are TGTGCCAGCAGCTTGGACCAACTTCCCACTGAAGCTTTCTTT. Residues: CASSLDQLPTEAFF.

This chain connects TRBV28 to TRBJ1-4; perhaps TRBD1 as D (5 bases). Germline V gives CDR1 MDHEN, CDR2 SYDVKM. Between the trimmed V and J ends, which lost 3 bases and 10 bases, there was a span of 12 bases. The CDR3 loop spans 13 amino acids. The CDR3 loop reads CASSFKQARKLFF. The CDR3 coding sequence is TGTGCCAGCAGTTTCAAACAGGCCCGAAAACTGTTTTTT.

The rearrangement links TRBV7-9 to TRBJ2-1; 9 nucleotides agree with TRBD2. Germline-derived CDR1 and CDR2 are SEHNR and FQNEAQ (reference sequence). The CDR3 runs 15 residues. V was pared by 4 bases and J by 6 bases, with 7 bases of the junction left unmatched. The CDR3 sequence is CASSSPGLAINEQFF. For the CDR3, the DNA is TGTGCCAGCAGCTCCCCCGGACTAGCGATCAATGAGCAGTTCTTC.

For the CDR3, the DNA is TGTGCCAGTAGTATAGCGGGGTCCGAGCAGTACTTC. Translated: CASSIAGSEQYF. The rearrangement joins TRBV19 to TRBJ2-7, with a tentative D call TRBD2 (5 bases). Germline CDR1 reads LNHDA; CDR2 reads SQIVND (reference sequence). The CDR3 has 12 residues. Trimming removed 1 base at V and 6 bases at J, with 7 bases between.